These 4 T cell receptor beta chains share one sample of origin, sequenced in a study of CD8 T cells in Susac syndrome. An input of about 0.5 to 1 ug of RNA was subjected to reverse transcription using random hexamers. From the immunoSEQ multiplex PCR reads, TCRdb called clonotypes with MiXCR, one entry per CDR3 protein. The table shows hundreds of thousands of distinct CDR3 sequences, with 85% occurring only once. Sequenced: CD8+ T cells from PBMCs. The receptors stem from a human donor with multiple sclerosis.

The chain carries TRBV29-1 and TRBJ2-1, with D unclear. Per the germline V gene, CDR1 is SQVTM and CDR2 is ANQGSEA. V lost 3 bases, J lost 6 bases, and 6 bases lay in between. The CDR3 runs to 11 residues. The CDR3 bases are TGCAGCGTTGACAACGGCAATGAGCAGTTCTTC. It codes for CSVDNGNEQFF.

This chain links TRBV20-1 with TRBJ2-7; TRBD2 agrees at 9 bases. Germline-derived CDR1 and CDR2 are DFQATT and SNEGSKA (reference sequence). This CDR3 region has 14 residues. V shed 6 bases and J 2 bases; nucleotides not matched to a gene: 8. The DNA of the CDR3 is TGCAGTGCAACCGGGACTAGCCGGCCCTACGAGCAGTACTTC. Translated, it gives CSATGTSRPYEQYF.

This chain uses TRBV19 with TRBJ1-1; D unresolved. The length of the CDR3 is 20 residues. CDR1 is LNHDA and CDR2 is SQIVND in the germline V gene (reference sequence). The V end was cut by 3 bases, the J end by 5 bases, with 31 bases between. In DNA form, the CDR3 reads TGTGCCAGTAGTATTTCCCCAGACTGGGTAAATGTCGAGGGTGGGACTGAAGCTTTCTTT. It specifies CASSISPDWVNVEGGTEAFF.

V usage is TRBV4-1 and J usage is TRBJ1-2; 9 bases fit TRBD1. The CDR3 is 17 residues long. Per germline, CDR1 MGHRA and CDR2 YSYEKL. Germline trimming cut 0 bases from V and 3 bases from J; bases unmatched to any gene: 8. The chain's CDR3 is CASSQEGEDRGHYGYTF. As DNA, the CDR3 is TGCGCCAGCAGCCAAGAGGGGGAGGACAGGGGACACTATGGCTACACCTTC.